Detailed here is one TCR beta chain. V was pared by 5 bases and J by 4 bases, with 18 bases between. Germline-derived CDR1 and CDR2 are SNHLY and FYNNEI. CDR3 length equals 16 residues. This entry belongs to a study of CDR3 diversity in severe acne. TCRdb re-derived calls from the PCR reads in MiXCR, one entry per CDR3 protein. The data show some 85,000 distinct CDR3 sequences, with under 55% seen just once and roughly 12% held by the top ten. Sample: blood. The origin of this receptor is a male donor with severe acne vulgaris. The chain recombines TRBV2 with TRBJ2-1, with D perhaps assigned TRBD1 or TRBD2 (6 bases each). The CDR3 DNA reads TGTGCCAGCAGTTTATCGGCAGGGGACTCTTACAATGAGCAGTTCTTC. Its protein product is CASSLSAGDSYNEQFF.